This T cell receptor (beta chain) was identified during a study of identical twins. Findings of the study overall: Cord blood beta clonotypes present at high abundance carried fewer insertions; no such pattern appeared in memory repertoires.

MiXCR, run by TCRdb on the 5' RACE reads, gives a single entry per CDR3 protein. The sample has 450,000 to 650,000 distinct CDR3 sequences, approximately 10% seen once. The germline gives CDR1 MGHDK, CDR2 SYGVNS. CDR3 length: 16 residues. The V end was cut by 4 bases, the J end by 9 bases, with 25 bases between. This clonotype was seen only a few times. What it binds is not known. These data were also filed under a second study, of yellow fever vaccine responses in identical twins. Per that study: On the reported evidence, twins' vaccine T cell responses seemed partly convergent and partly personalized.

Sequencing used PBMCs. The clonotype was recovered from a woman under 30 in good health. The chain couples TRBV25-1 to TRBJ2-7; D is possibly TRBD2 (5 bases). In DNA, the CDR3 is TGTGCCAGCAGTGCTTCGACGACAAAAGGGCTCGGGGTGCAGTACTTC. It translates to CASSASTTKGLGVQYF.